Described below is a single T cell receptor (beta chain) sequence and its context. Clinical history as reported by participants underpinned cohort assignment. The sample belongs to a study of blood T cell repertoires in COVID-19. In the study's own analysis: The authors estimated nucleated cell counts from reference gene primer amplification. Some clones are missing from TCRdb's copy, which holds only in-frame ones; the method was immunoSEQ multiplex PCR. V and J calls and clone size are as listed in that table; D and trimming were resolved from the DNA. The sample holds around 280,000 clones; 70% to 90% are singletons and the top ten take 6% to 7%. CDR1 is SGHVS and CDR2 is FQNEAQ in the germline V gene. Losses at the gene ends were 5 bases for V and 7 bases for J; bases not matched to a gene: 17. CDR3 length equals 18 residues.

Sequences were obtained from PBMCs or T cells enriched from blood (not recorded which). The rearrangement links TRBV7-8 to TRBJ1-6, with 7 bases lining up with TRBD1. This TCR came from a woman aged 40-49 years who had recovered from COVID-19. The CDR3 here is CASSPLHNNRGWNSPLHF. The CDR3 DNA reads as TGTGCCAGCAGCCCCCTTCACAACAACAGGGGCTGGAATTCACCCCTCCACTTT. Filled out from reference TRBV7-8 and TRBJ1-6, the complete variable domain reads GAGVSQSPRYKVAKRGQDVALRCDPISGHVSLFWYQQALGQGPEFLTYFQNEAQLDKSGLPSDRFFAERPEGSVSTLKIQRTQQEDSAVYLCASSPLHNNRGWNSPLHFGNGTRLTVT.